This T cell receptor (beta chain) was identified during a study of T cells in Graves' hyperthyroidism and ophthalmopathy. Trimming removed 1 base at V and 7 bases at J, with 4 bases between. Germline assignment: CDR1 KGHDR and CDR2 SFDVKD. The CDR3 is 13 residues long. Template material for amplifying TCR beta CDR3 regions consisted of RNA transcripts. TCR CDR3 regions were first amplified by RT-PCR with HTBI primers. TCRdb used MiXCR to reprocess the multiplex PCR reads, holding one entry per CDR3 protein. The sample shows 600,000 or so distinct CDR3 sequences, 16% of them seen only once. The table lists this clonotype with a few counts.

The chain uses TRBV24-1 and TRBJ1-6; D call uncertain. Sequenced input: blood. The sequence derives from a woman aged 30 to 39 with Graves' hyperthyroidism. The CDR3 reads CATSDFENSPLHF. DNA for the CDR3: TGTGCCACCAGTGATTTCGAAAATTCACCCCTCCACTTT.